The 31 T cell receptor beta chains given below trace back to one sample, sequenced in a study of T cells after somatic rescue of genetic block. Using immunoSEQ multiplex PCR, the repertoire was profiled, and TCRdb retains in-frame clones only, with some absent. The sample has roughly 92,000 clones; 90% are singletons. Specimen: peripheral blood mononuclear cells (PBMCs). These receptors were obtained from a woman in her late teens or twenties.

CDR3 protein: CSVGTPRGTQYF. The DNA of the CDR3 is TGCAGCGTCGGGACCCCACGGGGGACCCAGTACTTC. The chain has TRBV29-1 and TRBJ2-5; tentatively, D is TRBD1 or TRBD2 (5 bases each). Germline-derived CDR1 and CDR2 are SQVTM and ANQGSEA. This CDR3 has 12 residues. V shed 6 bases and J shed 7 bases, with 15 bases lying between them.

The chain carries TRBV28 and TRBJ1-1; D gene uncertain. Between the trimmed V and J ends, which lost 2 bases and 4 bases, there was a span of 17 bases. This CDR3 is built from 16 residues. Per germline, CDR1 MDHEN and CDR2 SYDVKM. CDR3 sequence (DNA): TGTGCCAGCAGTTTACCCCGGGGAGTTAAGGGCACTGAAGCTTTCTTT. The encoded protein is CASSLPRGVKGTEAFF. Looking up the rest from reference TRBV28 and TRBJ1-1 gives the full variable domain: DVKVTQSSRYLVKRTGEKVFLECVQDMDHENMFWYRQDPGLGLRLIYFSYDVKMKEKGDIPEGYSVSREKKERFSLILESASTNQTSMYLCASSLPRGVKGTEAFFGQGTRLTVV.

The V gene is TRBV7-9, the J gene TRBJ1-4; D is possibly TRBD1 (5 bases). CDR1 is SEHNR and CDR2 is FQNEAQ in the germline V gene (reference sequence). The CDR3 runs to 16 residues. V was pared by 3 bases and J by 0 bases, with 11 bases between. CDR3 DNA: TGTGCCAGCAGCTTGGACGGGGGAGCAACTAATGAAAAACTGTTTTTT. Translation: CASSLDGGATNEKLFF.

The chain recombines TRBV12-5 with TRBJ2-3; the match to TRBD1 covers 9 bases. The CDR3 has 15 residues. With V trimmed by 5 bases and J by 1 base, 4 bases remained unmatched. Germline CDR1 reads LGHNT; CDR2 reads FRNRAP. The CDR3 region has the DNA TGTGCTAGTGGTCCGGACAGGGGAGGCACAGATACGCAGTATTTT. This codes for CASGPDRGGTDTQYF.

The V gene is TRBV6-5, the J gene TRBJ2-7; 7 bases fit TRBD1. V dropped 0 bases and J dropped 9; count of bases not matched to a gene: 8. The germline V gene encodes CDR1 MNHEY and CDR2 SVGAGI. The CDR3 is made up of 14 amino acids. Here the CDR3 DNA reads TGTGCCAGCAGTTACTCCGGGACAGCTAATGGGCAGTACTTC. This codes for CASSYSGTANGQYF.

The chain employs TRBV12-5 and TRBJ2-7; perhaps TRBD2 as D (6 bases). Germline V gene data show CDR1 as LGHNT and CDR2 as FRNRAP. V was trimmed by 0 bases and J by 0 bases, leaving 9 bases between them. The CDR3 extends over 15 amino acids. The CDR3 DNA reads as TGTGCTAGTGGTTTGGTAACCGGGGGCTCCTACGAGCAGTACTTC. As protein: CASGLVTGGSYEQYF.

CDR3 sequence: CASSLFGVPGNNEQFF. In DNA, the CDR3 is TGCGCCAGCAGCTTGTTCGGGGTCCCGGGTAACAATGAGCAGTTCTTC. The rearrangement joins TRBV5-1 to TRBJ2-1; D may be TRBD2 (5 bases). Deletions cut 1 base from V and 5 bases from J, with 16 bases between. This CDR3 has 16 amino acids. The V gene's germline CDR1 is SGHRS and CDR2 YFSETQ.

DNA of the CDR3: TGTGCCAGCAGCTTACGGAACAATCAGCCCCAGCATTTT. Amino acid sequence: CASSLRNNQPQHF. The chain combines TRBV11-1 with TRBJ1-5; no clear D gene. The CDR3 covers 13 residues. Between the trimmed V and J ends, which lost 2 bases and 3 bases, there was a span of 5 bases. The germline CDR1 and CDR2 sequences are SGHAT and FQDESV (reference sequence).

The J gene is TRBJ1-3, the V gene TRBV6-1; D remains unclear. Germline CDR1 and CDR2: MNHNS and SASEGT. V gave up 4 bases and J gave up 0 bases, with 10 bases separating them. The CDR3 totals 15 residues. The CDR3 loop is CASSVGPSSGNTIYF. The CDR3 bases are TGTGCCAGCAGTGTTGGGCCCTCCTCTGGAAACACCATATATTTT.

The V gene is TRBV5-1, the J gene TRBJ2-3; either TRBD1 or TRBD2 may supply D (5 bases each). The ends were cut back, 4 bases at V and 1 base at J, with 13 bases in the middle. The V gene's germline CDR1 is SGHRS and CDR2 YFSETQ. The CDR3 contains 15 residues. In nucleotides, the CDR3 is TGCGCCAGCAGCCGGTCTTTGGGGGGCACAGATACGCAGTATTTT. This encodes CASSRSLGGTDTQYF.

This chain joins TRBV20-1 and TRBJ2-5; D gene ambiguous. CDR1 DFQATT and CDR2 SNEGSKA come from the germline V gene (reference sequence). Trimming took 4 bases from V and 7 from J, leaving 10 bases between them. There are 11 residues in the CDR3. Here the CDR3 DNA reads TGCAGTGCTAACCTCTTGGGGACCCAGTACTTC. Protein: CSANLLGTQYF.

The CDR3 sequence is CASSSSTGFGYTF. CDR3 nucleotides: TGTGCCAGCAGTTCATCGACAGGCTTTGGCTACACCTTC. The rearrangement links TRBV2 to TRBJ1-2; the D gene is possibly TRBD1 (6 bases). Germline V gene lookup returns CDR1 SNHLY and CDR2 FYNNEI. V dropped 5 bases and J dropped 7 bases, with 14 bases sitting between them. This CDR3 comprises 13 residues.

The chain couples TRBV7-2 to TRBJ2-1; TRBD2 matches at 11 bases. V lost 5 bases and J lost 1; bases outside the gene matches: 7. The CDR3 is 17 amino acids. CDR1 is SGHTA and CDR2 is FQGNSA in the germline V gene. The CDR3, as DNA: TGTGCCAGCAGCCCCACTAGCGGGAGAGGGTCCTACAATGAGCAGTTCTTC. The encoded protein is CASSPTSGRGSYNEQFF.

The rearrangement joins TRBV19 to TRBJ1-1; D gene ambiguous. Germline CDR1 is LNHDA and CDR2 is SQIVND (reference sequence). There are 13 residues in the CDR3. The ends were cut back, 6 bases at V and 5 bases at J, with 13 bases in the middle. CDR3 sequence: CASRTNAGTEAFF. In nucleotides, the CDR3 is TGTGCCAGTAGAACTAACGCGGGAACTGAAGCTTTCTTT. Together with reference TRBV19 and TRBJ1-1, the CDR3 gives the full variable domain: DGGITQSPKYLFRKEGQNVTLSCEQNLNHDAMYWYRQDPGQGLRLIYYSQIVNDFQKGDIAEGYSVSREKKESFPLTVTSAQKNPTAFYLCASRTNAGTEAFFGQGTRLTVV.

As to this clone: Germline is not matched at one junction end, which may reflect a read error. The chain couples TRBV7-7 to TRBJ2-5, with 11 nucleotides matching TRBD2. The CDR3 covers 15 residues. Germline V gives CDR1 SSHAT, CDR2 FNYEAQ (reference sequence). The CDR3 reads CASSLAGGIQETQYF. CDR3 sequence (DNA): TGTGCTAGCAGCTTAGCGGGAGGGATCCAAGAGACCCAGTACTTC.

The rearrangement links TRBV5-6 to TRBJ2-7, with D uncertain. CDR1 and CDR2 from the germline V gene are SGHDT and YYEEEE. Between the trimmed V and J ends, which lost 1 base and 6 bases, there was a span of 11 bases. The CDR3 has 13 amino acids. This CDR3 reads CASSLKGTGEQYF. The CDR3 DNA sequence: TGTGCCAGCAGCTTGAAGGGTACGGGCGAGCAGTACTTC.

V gene TRBV9 combines with J gene TRBJ2-1; no clear D. Trimming shortened V by 7 bases and J by 8 bases, and 22 bases separated the two germline ends. From germline, CDR1 is SGDLS and CDR2 YYNGEE. The CDR3 is made up of 15 amino acids. The CDR3 spells CASGSQRRSPHEQFF. The DNA of the CDR3 is TGTGCCAGCGGCTCACAGAGGCGCTCACCCCATGAGCAGTTCTTC.

This chain joins TRBV5-5 and TRBJ1-2; 10 bases align to TRBD1. Trimming took 1 base from V and 3 from J; bases not matched to a gene: 9. This CDR3 has 17 residues. Germline assignment: CDR1 SGHKS and CDR2 YYEKEE (reference sequence). The CDR3 sequence is CASSLTEWGQGYYGYTF. Here the CDR3 DNA reads TGTGCCAGCAGCTTGACCGAATGGGGACAGGGGTACTATGGCTACACCTTC.

The J gene is TRBJ1-6, the V gene TRBV6-5; D unclear. The germline V and J ends were trimmed by 3 bases and 10 bases, with 7 bases remaining between them. This CDR3 has 12 residues. The germline V gene has CDR1 MNHEY and CDR2 SVGAGI. The CDR3 sequence: CASSYGGSPLHF. The DNA of the CDR3 is TGTGCCAGCAGTTATGGCGGATCACCCCTCCACTTT.

In its sample, this clone was seen a few times. Written as DNA, the CDR3 is TGTGCCAGCAGCCCTATCTCTTTATGGGGACCGAGCTCCACCGAGCAGTACTTC. Its translation: CASSPISLWGPSSTEQYF. The J gene is TRBJ2-7, the V gene TRBV7-9, with D perhaps being TRBD1 or TRBD2 (5 bases each). The V end was cut by 5 bases, the J end by 6 bases, with 29 bases between. Germline loops: CDR1 SEHNR, CDR2 FQNEAQ (reference sequence). The CDR3 extends over 18 amino acids.

The chain links TRBV11-3 to TRBJ1-5; no clear D. This CDR3 spans 14 amino acids. Germline-derived CDR1 and CDR2 are SGHNT and YENEEA. V lost 3 bases, J lost 1 base, and 7 bases lay in between. The CDR3 region is CASSFQGSNQPQHF. In DNA, the CDR3 is TGTGCCAGCAGCTTTCAAGGGAGCAATCAGCCCCAGCATTTT.

Concerning this clone itself: The junction departs from germline at one end; a sequencing error may be responsible. This chain links TRBV5-1 with TRBJ1-1; TRBD1 might be the D (5 bases). Per germline, CDR1 SGHRS and CDR2 YFSETQ. This CDR3 comprises 15 residues. CDR3 amino acids: CATSFRGRTNTEAFF. The CDR3 DNA is TGCGCCACCAGCTTCCGGGGCAGGACGAACACTGAAGCTTTCTTT.

J is TRBJ1-1 and V is TRBV6-5; 9 bases are shared with TRBD1. V shed 0 bases and J 1 base; nucleotides not matched to a gene: 3. This CDR3 has 16 residues. Germline-derived CDR1 and CDR2 are MNHEY and SVGAGI. The CDR3, as DNA: TGTGCCAGCAGTTACTCCGGACAGGGGAAGAACACTGAAGCTTTCTTT. Translated: CASSYSGQGKNTEAFF.

The gene calls are TRBV5-1 and TRBJ2-5; D is uncertain. V lost 1 base to trimming and J lost 1 base, with 17 bases between them. The CDR3 loop spans 17 amino acids. Germline V gene data show CDR1 as SGHRS and CDR2 as YFSETQ. The CDR3 sequence: CASSLHPAATSQETQYF. The CDR3 bases are TGCGCCAGCAGCTTGCATCCCGCGGCGACCAGCCAAGAGACCCAGTACTTC.

This rearrangement joins TRBV5-1 to TRBJ2-1; 14 bases line up with TRBD2. V lost 3 bases, J lost 5 bases, and 7 bases stayed unmatched. Germline assignment: CDR1 SGHRS and CDR2 YFSETQ. The CDR3 is 17 amino acids. The CDR3 protein is CASSSGLAGALNNEQFF. CDR3 nucleotide sequence: TGCGCCAGCAGCTCGGGACTAGCGGGAGCCCTAAACAATGAGCAGTTCTTC. The variable domain in full, with the rest retrieved from reference TRBV5-1 and TRBJ2-1, is KAGVTQTPRYLIKTRGQQVTLSCSPISGHRSVSWYQQTPGQGLQFLFEYFSETQRNKGNFPGRFSGRQFSNSRSEMNVSTLELGDSALYLCASSSGLAGALNNEQFFGPGTRLTVL.

This CDR3 is CASSLAAGETQYF. The DNA of the CDR3 is TGTGCCAGCAGCTTAGCCGCGGGGGAGACGCAGTATTTT. The V gene is TRBV7-8, the J gene TRBJ2-3, with 7 bases that match TRBD2. The CDR3 is 13 residues long. From germline, CDR1 is SGHVS and CDR2 FQNEAQ. Germline trimming cut 0 bases from V and 9 bases from J; bases unmatched to any gene: 3. Using reference TRBV7-8 and TRBJ2-3 for the parts outside the CDR3, the full variable domain is GAGVSQSPRYKVAKRGQDVALRCDPISGHVSLFWYQQALGQGPEFLTYFQNEAQLDKSGLPSDRFFAERPEGSVSTLKIQRTQQEDSAVYLCASSLAAGETQYFGPGTRLTVL.

This clone was counted once. The rearrangement joins TRBV25-1 to TRBJ1-3; D is unresolved. Trimming pared 6 bases from V and 0 bases from J, leaving 12 bases between. In germline, CDR1 is MGHDK, CDR2 SYGVNS. There are 15 residues in the CDR3. This CDR3 is CASRAYSHSGNTIYF. The CDR3 DNA is TGTGCCAGCAGGGCCTACTCTCACTCTGGAAACACCATATATTTT.

The V call is TRBV29-1, the J call TRBJ1-3, with D unclear. In germline, CDR1 is SQVTM, CDR2 ANQGSEA. The CDR3 covers 17 residues. V lost 0 bases to trimming and J lost 0 bases, with 15 bases between them. CDR3 sequence (DNA): TGCAGCGTTGAAGAAGGATCAAGGTGGAGCTCTGGAAACACCATATATTTT. Amino acids: CSVEEGSRWSSGNTIYF.

V gene TRBV5-8 combines with J gene TRBJ1-4; D remains ambiguous. From germline, CDR1 is SGHTS and CDR2 YDEGEE. This CDR3 spans 14 amino acids. Trimming removed 2 bases at V and 4 bases at J, with 9 bases between. The CDR3 DNA sequence: TGTGCCAGCAGCTTCGGGCGGATTAATGAAAAACTGTTTTTT. Translating gives CASSFGRINEKLFF.

The chain joins TRBV18 to TRBJ2-7; tentative D call: TRBD1 (6 bases). Germline V lookup: CDR1 KGHSH, CDR2 LQKENI. The CDR3 runs to 15 residues. The V gene lost 1 base and the J gene lost 4 bases, with 14 bases spanning the gap. The CDR3 DNA sequence: TGTGCCAGCTCACCACGGGTAGGGGGACAATACGAGCAGTACTTC. Translation: CASSPRVGGQYEQYF.

This clone was seen only once. This chain joins TRBV6-1 and TRBJ2-5; D not resolved. This CDR3 has 12 amino acids. The germline V gene encodes CDR1 MNHNS and CDR2 SASEGT. Trimming shortened V by 3 bases and J by 5 bases, and 7 bases separated the two germline ends. The CDR3 sequence: CASSEVGETQYF. The CDR3 bases are TGTGCCAGCAGTGAGGTTGGGGAGACCCAGTACTTC.